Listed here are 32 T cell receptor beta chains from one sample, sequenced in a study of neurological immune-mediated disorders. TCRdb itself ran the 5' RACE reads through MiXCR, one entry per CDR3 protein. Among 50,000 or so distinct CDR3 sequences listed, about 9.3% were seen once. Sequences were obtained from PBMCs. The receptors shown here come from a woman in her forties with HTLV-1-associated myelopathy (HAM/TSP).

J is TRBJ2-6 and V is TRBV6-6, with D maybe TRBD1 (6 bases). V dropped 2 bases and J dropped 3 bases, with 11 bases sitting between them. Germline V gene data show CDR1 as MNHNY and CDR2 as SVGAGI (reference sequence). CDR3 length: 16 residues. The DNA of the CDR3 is TGTGCCAGCAGTTACCGCAGGGGATATGGGGCCAACGTCCTGACTTTC. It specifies CASSYRRGYGANVLTF.

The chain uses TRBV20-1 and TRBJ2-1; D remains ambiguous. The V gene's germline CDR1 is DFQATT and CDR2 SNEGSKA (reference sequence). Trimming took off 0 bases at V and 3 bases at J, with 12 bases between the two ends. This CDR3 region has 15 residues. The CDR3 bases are TGCAGTGCTAGAGATCCGCTGGGGAACTACAATGAGCAGTTCTTC. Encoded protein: CSARDPLGNYNEQFF.

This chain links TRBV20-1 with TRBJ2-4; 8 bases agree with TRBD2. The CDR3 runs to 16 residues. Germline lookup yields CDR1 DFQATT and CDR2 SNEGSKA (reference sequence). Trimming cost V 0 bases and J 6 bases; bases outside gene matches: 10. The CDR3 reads CSARDGRGVGTNIQYF. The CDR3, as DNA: TGCAGTGCTAGAGATGGGCGGGGGGTAGGCACAAACATTCAGTACTTC.

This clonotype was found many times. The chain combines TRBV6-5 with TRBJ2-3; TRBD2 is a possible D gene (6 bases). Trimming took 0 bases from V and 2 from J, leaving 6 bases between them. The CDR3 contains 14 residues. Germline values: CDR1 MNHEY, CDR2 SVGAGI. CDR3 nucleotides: TGTGCCAGCAGTTACTCGCGGGACACAGATACGCAGTATTTT. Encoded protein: CASSYSRDTDTQYF.

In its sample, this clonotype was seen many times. The CDR3 DNA reads as TGTGCCAGCAGTGACTACCTATTGGATACGCAGTATTTT. This encodes CASSDYLLDTQYF. This chain uses TRBV6-1 with TRBJ2-3; D remains ambiguous. CDR3 length: 13 amino acids. Germline CDR1 reads MNHNS; CDR2 reads SASEGT. V was pared by 3 bases and J by 6 bases, with 10 bases between.

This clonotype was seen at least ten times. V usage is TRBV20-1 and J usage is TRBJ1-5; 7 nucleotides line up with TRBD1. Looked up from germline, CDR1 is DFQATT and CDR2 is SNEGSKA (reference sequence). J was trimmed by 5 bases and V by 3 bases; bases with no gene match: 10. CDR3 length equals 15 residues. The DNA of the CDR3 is TGCAGTGCTAGCAGGGGGTTTGACGGTGATCAGCCCCAGCATTTT. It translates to CSASRGFDGDQPQHF.

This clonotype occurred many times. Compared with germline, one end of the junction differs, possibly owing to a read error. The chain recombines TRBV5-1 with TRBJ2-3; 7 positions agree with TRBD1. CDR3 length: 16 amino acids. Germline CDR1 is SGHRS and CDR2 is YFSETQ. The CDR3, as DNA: TGCGCCAGCAGCTTGGGCCAGGGGGTGAGAGCAGATACGCAATATTTT. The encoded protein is CASSLGQGVRADTQYF.

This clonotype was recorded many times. Here the CDR3 DNA reads TGTGCCAGCAGCACGGGACTAGCGGGCGAGCAGTACTTC. This translates into CASSTGLAGEQYF. The chain carries TRBV11-2 and TRBJ2-7; 12 positions match TRBD2. The CDR3 spans 13 residues. From germline, CDR1 is SGHAT and CDR2 FQNNGV. V lost 5 bases to trimming and J lost 6 bases; unmatched junction nucleotides: 2.

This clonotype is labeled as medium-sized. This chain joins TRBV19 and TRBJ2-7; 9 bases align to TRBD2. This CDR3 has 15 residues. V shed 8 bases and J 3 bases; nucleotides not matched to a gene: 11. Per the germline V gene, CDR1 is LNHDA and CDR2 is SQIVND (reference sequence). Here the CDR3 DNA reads TGTGCCAGTGGTAGCGGGGGAACATCAATCTACGAGCAGTACTTC. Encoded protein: CASGSGGTSIYEQYF.

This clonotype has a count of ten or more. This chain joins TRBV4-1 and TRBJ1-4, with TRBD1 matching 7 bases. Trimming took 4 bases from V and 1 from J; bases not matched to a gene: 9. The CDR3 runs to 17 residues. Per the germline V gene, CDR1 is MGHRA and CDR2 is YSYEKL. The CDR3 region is CASSPRDSSLTNEKLFF. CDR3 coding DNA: TGCGCCAGCAGCCCTCGGGACAGCTCACTAACTAATGAAAAACTGTTTTTT.

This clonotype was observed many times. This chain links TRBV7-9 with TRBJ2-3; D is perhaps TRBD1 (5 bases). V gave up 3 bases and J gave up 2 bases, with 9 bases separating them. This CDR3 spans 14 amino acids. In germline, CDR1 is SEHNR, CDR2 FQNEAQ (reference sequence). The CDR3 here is CASSFDSLTDTQYF. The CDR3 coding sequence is TGTGCCAGCAGCTTCGACAGTCTCACAGATACGCAGTATTTT.

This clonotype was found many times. The CDR3 loop is CASSPGSLNEQFF. CDR3 nucleotides: TGTGCCAGCAGTCCGGGCTCCTTGAATGAGCAGTTCTTC. The chain uses TRBV6-5 and TRBJ2-1; D gene unclear. Trimming removed 5 bases from V and 7 bases from J, with 12 bases in between. From germline, CDR1 is MNHEY and CDR2 SVGAGI. The CDR3 totals 13 residues.

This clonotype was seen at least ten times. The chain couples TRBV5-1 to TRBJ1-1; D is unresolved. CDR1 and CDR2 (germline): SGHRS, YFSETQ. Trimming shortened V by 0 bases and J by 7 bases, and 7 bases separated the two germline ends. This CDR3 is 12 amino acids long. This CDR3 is CASSLAPGEAFF. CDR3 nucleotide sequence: TGCGCCAGCAGCTTGGCCCCAGGTGAAGCTTTCTTT.

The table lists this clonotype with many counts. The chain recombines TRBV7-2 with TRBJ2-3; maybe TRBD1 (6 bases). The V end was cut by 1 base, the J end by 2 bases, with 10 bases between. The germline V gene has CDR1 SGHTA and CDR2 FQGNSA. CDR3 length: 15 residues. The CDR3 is CASSLVWGPTDTQYF. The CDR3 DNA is TGTGCCAGCAGCTTAGTGTGGGGGCCCACAGATACGCAGTATTTT. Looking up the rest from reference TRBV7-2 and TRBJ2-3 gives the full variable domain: GAGVSQSPSNKVTEKGKDVELRCDPISGHTALYWYRQSLGQGLEFLIYFQGNSAPDKSGLPSDRFSAERTGGSVSTLTIQRTQQEDSAVYLCASSLVWGPTDTQYFGPGTRLTVL.

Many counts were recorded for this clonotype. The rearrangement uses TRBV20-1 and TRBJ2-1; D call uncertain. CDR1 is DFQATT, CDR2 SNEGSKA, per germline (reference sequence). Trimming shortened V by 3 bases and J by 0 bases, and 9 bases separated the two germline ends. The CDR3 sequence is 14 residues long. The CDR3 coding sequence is TGCAGTGCTAGGTCCCTAAGCTCCTACAATGAGCAGTTCTTC. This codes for CSARSLSSYNEQFF.

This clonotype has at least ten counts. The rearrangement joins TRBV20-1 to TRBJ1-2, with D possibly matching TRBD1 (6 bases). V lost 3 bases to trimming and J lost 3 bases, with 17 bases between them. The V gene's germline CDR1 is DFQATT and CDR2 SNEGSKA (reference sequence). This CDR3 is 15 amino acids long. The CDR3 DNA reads TGCAGTGCTAGTAGTCGGGGGCGCGGGGACTATGGCTACACCTTC. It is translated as CSASSRGRGDYGYTF.

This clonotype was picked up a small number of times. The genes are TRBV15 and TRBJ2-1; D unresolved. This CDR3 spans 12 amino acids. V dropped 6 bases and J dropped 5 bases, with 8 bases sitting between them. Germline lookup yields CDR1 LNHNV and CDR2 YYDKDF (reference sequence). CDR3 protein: CATSHVHNEQFF. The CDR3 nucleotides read TGTGCCACCAGTCATGTTCACAATGAGCAGTTCTTC.

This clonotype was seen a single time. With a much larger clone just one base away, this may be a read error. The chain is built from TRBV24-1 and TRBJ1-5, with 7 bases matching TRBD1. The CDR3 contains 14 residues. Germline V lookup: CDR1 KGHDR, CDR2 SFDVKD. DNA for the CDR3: TGTACCACCAGCCCAACAGGGGCAGGGCAGCCCCAGCATTTT. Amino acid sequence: CTTSPTGAGQPQHF.

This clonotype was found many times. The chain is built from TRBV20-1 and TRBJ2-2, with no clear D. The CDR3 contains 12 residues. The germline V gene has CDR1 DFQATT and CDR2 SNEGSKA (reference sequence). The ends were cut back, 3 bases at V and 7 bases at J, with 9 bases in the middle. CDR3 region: CSARVYSGELFF. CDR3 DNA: TGCAGTGCTAGGGTTTATAGCGGGGAGCTGTTTTTT.

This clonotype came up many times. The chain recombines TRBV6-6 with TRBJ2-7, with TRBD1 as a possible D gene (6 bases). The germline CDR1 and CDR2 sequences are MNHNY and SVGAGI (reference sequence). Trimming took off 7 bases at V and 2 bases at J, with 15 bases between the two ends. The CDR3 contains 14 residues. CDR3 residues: CASTPARGTYEQYF. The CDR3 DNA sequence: TGTGCCAGCACCCCAGCCAGGGGAACCTACGAGCAGTACTTC.

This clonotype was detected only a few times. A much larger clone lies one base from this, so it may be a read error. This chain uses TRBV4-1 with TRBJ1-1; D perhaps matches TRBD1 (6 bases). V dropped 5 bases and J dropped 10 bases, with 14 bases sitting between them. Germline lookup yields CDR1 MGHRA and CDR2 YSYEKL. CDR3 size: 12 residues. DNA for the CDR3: TGCGCCAGCAGCTTAACAGGGTTGGGAGCTTTCTTT. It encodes CASSLTGLGAFF.

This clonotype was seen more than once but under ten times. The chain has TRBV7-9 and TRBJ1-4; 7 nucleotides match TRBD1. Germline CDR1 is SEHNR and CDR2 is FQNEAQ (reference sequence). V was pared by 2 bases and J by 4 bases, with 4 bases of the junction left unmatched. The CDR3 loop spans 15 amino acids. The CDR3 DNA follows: TGTGCCAGCAGCTTACCGACAGGGAGTAATGAAAAACTGTTTTTT. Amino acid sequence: CASSLPTGSNEKLFF.

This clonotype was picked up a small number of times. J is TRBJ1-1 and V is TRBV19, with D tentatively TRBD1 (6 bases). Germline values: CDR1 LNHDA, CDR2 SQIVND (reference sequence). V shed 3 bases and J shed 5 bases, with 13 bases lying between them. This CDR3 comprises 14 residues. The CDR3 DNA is TGTGCCAGTAGTATCCAGGGACAAGGGACTGAAGCTTTCTTT. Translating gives CASSIQGQGTEAFF.

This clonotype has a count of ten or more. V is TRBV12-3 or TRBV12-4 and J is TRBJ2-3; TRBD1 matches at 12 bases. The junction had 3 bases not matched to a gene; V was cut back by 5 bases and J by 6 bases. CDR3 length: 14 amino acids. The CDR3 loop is CASSQGQGADTQYF. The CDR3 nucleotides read TGTGCCAGCAGTCAGGGACAGGGGGCTGATACGCAGTATTTT.

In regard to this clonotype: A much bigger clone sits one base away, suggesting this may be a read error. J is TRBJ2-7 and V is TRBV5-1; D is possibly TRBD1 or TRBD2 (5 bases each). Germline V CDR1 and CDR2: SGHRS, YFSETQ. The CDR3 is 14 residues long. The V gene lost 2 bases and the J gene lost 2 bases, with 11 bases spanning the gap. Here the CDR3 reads CASSFRGPTYEQYF. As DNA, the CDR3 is TGCGCCAGCAGCTTCCGGGGCCCGACCTACGAGCAGTACTTC.

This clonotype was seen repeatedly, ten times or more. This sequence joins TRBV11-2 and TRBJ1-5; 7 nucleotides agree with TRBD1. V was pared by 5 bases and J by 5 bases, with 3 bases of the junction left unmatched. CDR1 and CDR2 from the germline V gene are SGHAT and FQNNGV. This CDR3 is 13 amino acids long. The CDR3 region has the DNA TGTGCCAGCAGCAGCGACAGGGATCAGCCCCAGCATTTT. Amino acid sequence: CASSSDRDQPQHF.

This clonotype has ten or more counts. CDR3 coding DNA: TGTGCCAGCAGCTTAGGGGTCACTTACGAGCAGTACTTC. It specifies CASSLGVTYEQYF. The V call is TRBV11-2, the J call TRBJ2-7; D uncertain. The CDR3 length is 13 residues. Germline CDR1 reads SGHAT; CDR2 reads FQNNGV. Trimming left V 1 base short and J 4 bases short, with 8 bases between.

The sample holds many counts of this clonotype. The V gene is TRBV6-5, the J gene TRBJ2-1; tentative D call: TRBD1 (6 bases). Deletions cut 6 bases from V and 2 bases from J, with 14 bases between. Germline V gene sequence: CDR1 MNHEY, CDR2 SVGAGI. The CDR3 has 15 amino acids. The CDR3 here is CASSLGHQTYNEQFF. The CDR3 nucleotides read TGTGCCAGCAGCTTGGGACACCAAACCTACAATGAGCAGTTCTTC.

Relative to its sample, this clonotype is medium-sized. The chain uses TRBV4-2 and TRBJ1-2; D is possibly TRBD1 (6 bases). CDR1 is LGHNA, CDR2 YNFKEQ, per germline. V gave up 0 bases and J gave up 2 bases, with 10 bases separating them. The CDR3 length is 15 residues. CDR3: CASSQDLGANYGYTF. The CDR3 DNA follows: TGTGCCAGCAGCCAAGATCTGGGGGCGAACTATGGCTACACCTTC.

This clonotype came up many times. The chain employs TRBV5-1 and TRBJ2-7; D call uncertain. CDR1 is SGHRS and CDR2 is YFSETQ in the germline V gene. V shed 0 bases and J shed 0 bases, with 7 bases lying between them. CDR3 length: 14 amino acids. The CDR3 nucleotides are TGCGCCAGCAGCTTGGCGGTCAACTCCTACGAGCAGTACTTC. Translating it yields CASSLAVNSYEQYF.

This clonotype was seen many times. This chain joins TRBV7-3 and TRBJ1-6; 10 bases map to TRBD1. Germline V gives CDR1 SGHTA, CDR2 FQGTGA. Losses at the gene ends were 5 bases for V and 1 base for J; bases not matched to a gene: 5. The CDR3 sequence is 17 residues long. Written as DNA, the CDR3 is TGTGCCAGCAGCCTTGGACAGGGGGAGTCCTATAATTCACCCCTCCACTTT. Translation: CASSLGQGESYNSPLHF.

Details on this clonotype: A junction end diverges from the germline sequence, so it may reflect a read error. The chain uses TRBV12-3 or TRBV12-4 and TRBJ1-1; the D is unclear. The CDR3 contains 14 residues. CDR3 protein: CASSSAVMNTEDFF. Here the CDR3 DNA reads TGTGCCAGCAGTTCGGCAGTGATGAACACTGAAGATTTCTTT.